This T cell receptor beta chain comes out of a study of T cells in Graves' hyperthyroidism and ophthalmopathy. Unmatched junction bases numbered 13, after V lost 0 bases and J lost 7 bases. CDR1 DFQATT and CDR2 SNEGSKA come from the germline V gene (reference sequence). The CDR3 is made up of 17 amino acids. Authors of the study amplified TCR beta CDR3 regions from RNA transcripts. HTBI primers were the set used in a first-round RT-PCR of the TCR CDR3. MiXCR was run by TCRdb on the multiplex PCR reads, yielding one entry per CDR3 protein. Of some 580,000 distinct CDR3 sequences listed, approximately 16% are singletons. The PBMCs were taken from around 9.1 ml of fresh peripheral blood. This clonotype was detected a few times.

The chain uses TRBV20-1 and TRBJ1-2, with 11 bases lining up with TRBD1. The sequenced sample consisted of blood. The clonotype originates from a woman between 40 and 50 years old with Graves' ophthalmopathy. The CDR3 DNA reads as TGCAGTGCTAGAGATCTGAGAGGACAGGGGGCAAGGTTTGGCTACACCTTC. It yields the protein CSARDLRGQGARFGYTF.